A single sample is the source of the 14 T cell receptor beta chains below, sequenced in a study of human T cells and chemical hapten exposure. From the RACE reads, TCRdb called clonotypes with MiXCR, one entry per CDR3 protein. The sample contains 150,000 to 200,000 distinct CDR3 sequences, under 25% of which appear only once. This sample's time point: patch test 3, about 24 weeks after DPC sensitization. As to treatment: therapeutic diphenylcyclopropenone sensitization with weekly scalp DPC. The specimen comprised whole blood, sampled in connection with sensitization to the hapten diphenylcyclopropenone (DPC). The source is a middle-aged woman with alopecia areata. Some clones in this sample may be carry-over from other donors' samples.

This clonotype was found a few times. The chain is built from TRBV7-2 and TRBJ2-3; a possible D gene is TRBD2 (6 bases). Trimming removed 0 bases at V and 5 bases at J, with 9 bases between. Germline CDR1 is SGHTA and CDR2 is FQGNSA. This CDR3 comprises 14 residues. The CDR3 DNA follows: TGTGCCAGCAGCTTAGCGGCGGGGAGAGATACGCAGTATTTT. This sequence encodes CASSLAAGRDTQYF.

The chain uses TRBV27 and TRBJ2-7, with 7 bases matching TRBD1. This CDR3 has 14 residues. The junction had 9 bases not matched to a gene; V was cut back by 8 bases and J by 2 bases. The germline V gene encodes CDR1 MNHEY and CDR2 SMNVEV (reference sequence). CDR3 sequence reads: CASARGDRAYEQYF. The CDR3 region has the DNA TGTGCCAGCGCTAGGGGCGACAGGGCCTACGAGCAGTACTTC.

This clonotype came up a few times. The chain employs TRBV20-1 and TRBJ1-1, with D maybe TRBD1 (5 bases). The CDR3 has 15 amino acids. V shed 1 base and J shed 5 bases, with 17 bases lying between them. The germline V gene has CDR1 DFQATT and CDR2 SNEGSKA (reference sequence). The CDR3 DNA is TGCAGTGCTAGAGGACTTACGTGGACAAGAACTGAAGCTTTCTTT. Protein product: CSARGLTWTRTEAFF.

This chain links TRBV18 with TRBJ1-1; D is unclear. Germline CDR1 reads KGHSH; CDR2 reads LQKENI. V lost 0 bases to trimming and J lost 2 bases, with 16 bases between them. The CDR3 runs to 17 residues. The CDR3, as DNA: TGTGCCAGCTCACCACCGGGGTTTACTCCCAAAAACACTGAAGCTTTCTTT. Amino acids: CASSPPGFTPKNTEAFF.

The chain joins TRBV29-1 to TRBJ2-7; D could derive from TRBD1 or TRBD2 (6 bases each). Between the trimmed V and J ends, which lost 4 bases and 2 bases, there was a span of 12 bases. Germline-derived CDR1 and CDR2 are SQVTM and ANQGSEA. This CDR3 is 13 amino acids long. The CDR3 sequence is CSVVPGEAYEQYF. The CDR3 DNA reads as TGCAGCGTTGTCCCAGGGGAGGCCTACGAGCAGTACTTC.

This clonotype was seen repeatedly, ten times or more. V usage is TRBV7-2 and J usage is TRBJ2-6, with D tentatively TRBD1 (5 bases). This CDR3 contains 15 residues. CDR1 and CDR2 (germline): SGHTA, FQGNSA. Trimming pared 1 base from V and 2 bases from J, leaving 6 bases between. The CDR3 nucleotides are TGTGCCAGCAGCTTAGGGGGCGCTGGGGCCAACGTCCTGACTTTC. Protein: CASSLGGAGANVLTF.

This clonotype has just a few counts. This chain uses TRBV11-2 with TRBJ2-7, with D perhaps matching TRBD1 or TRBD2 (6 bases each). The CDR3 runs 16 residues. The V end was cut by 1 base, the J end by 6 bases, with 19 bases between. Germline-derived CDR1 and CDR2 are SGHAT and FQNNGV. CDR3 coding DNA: TGTGCCAGCAGCTTAGTAGGCACGACGGGGGCAGGCGAGCAGTACTTC. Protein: CASSLVGTTGAGEQYF. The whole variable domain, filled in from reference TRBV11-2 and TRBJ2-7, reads EAGVAQSPRYKIIEKRQSVAFWCNPISGHATLYWYQQILGQGPKLLIQFQNNGVVDDSQLPKDRFSAERLKGVDSTLKIQPAKLEDSAVYLCASSLVGTTGAGEQYFGPGTRLTVT.

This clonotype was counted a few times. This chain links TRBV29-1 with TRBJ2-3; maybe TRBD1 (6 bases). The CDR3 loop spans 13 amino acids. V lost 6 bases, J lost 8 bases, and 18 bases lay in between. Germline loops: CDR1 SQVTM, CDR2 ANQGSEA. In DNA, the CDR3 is TGCAGCGTCAAAAAAGGGGGACAAGCTACGCAGTATTTT. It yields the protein CSVKKGGQATQYF.

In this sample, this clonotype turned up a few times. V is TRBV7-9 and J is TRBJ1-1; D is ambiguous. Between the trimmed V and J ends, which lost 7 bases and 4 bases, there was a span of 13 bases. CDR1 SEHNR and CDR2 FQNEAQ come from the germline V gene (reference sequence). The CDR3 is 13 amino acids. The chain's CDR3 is CASTPLSATEAFF. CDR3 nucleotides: TGTGCCAGCACCCCTTTATCGGCCACTGAAGCTTTCTTT.

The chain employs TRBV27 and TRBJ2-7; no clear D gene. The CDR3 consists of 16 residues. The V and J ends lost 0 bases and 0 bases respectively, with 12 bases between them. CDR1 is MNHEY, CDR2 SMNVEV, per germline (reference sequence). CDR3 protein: CASSLSRAVSSYEQYF. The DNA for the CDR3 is TGTGCCAGCAGTTTATCAAGGGCGGTGAGCTCCTACGAGCAGTACTTC.

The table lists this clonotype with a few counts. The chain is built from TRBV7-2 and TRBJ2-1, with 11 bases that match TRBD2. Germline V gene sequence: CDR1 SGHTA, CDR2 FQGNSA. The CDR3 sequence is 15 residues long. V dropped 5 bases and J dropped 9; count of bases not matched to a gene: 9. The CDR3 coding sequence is TGTGCCAGCAGCCCCCGACTAGCGGGGAACGGTGAGCAGTTCTTC. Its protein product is CASSPRLAGNGEQFF.

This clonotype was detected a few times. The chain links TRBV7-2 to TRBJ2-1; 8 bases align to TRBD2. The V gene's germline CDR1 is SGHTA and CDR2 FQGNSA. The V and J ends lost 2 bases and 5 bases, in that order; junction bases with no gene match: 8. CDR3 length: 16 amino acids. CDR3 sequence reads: CASSLNGAGGHNEQFF. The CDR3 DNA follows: TGTGCCAGCAGCTTAAACGGGGCGGGAGGACACAATGAGCAGTTCTTC. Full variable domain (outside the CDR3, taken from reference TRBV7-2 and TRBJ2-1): GAGVSQSPSNKVTEKGKDVELRCDPISGHTALYWYRQSLGQGLEFLIYFQGNSAPDKSGLPSDRFSAERTGGSVSTLTIQRTQQEDSAVYLCASSLNGAGGHNEQFFGPGTRLTVL.

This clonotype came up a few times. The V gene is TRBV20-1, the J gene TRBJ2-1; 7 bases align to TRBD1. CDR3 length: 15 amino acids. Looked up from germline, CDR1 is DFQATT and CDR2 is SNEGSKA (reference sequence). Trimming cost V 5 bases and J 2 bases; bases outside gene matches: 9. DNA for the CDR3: TGCAGTGCTCCTCGACAGGGAAGACCCTACAATGAGCAGTTCTTC. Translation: CSAPRQGRPYNEQFF.

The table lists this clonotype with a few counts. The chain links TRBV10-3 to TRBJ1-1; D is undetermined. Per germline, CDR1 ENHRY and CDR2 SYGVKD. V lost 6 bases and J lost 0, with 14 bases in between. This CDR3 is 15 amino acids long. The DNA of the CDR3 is TGTGCCATCAGGCCCAGGAGGTCCATGAACACTGAAGCTTTCTTT. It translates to CAIRPRRSMNTEAFF.